This section outlines one TCR beta chain sequence together with its context. This sample stems from a study of identifying expanded T cells in peripheral blood. The V end lost 5 bases, the J end lost 1 base, and 11 bases lay between the germline ends. Germline lookup yields CDR1 SGHTA and CDR2 FQGNSA. The CDR3 consists of 14 residues. Method: immunoSEQ multiplex PCR; TCRdb's copy keeps in-frame clones and lacks some. The profile shows 65,000 to 95,000 clones, 65% to 85% of them singletons. The specimen was blood. The J gene is TRBJ1-1, the V gene TRBV7-2, with D perhaps matching TRBD1 (6 bases). This clonotype originated in a person between 18 and 70 years old in good health. CDR3 protein: CASSLKQGNTEAFF. CDR3 DNA: TGTGCCAGCAGCCTCAAACAGGGGAACACTGAAGCTTTCTTT.